This TCR beta chain was profiled in a study of shared clonotypes between healthy human individuals. This clone has just one count. No antigen is known for it. Germline values: CDR1 SGHTA, CDR2 FQGNSA. Trimming took 3 bases from V and 4 from J, leaving 0 bases between them. The length of the CDR3 is 10 residues. Assay used: immunoSEQ multiplex PCR; TCRdb lists only in-frame clones, some missing. The sample shows around 99,000 clones, 68% of them seen only once. Nashville, Tennessee was home to all donors, who were Caucasian adults. Study-level findings and limits: Generation of non-shared clonotypes was less probable than generation of clonotypes shared by all four donors. Represented diversity (both genetic and exposure-history) was limited by the small number of donors.

The chain employs TRBV7-2 and TRBJ1-1; D gene uncertain. The origin of this receptor is a man aged 30 to 45 in good health. The sequencing sample was made of memory CD8+ T cells sorted from blood. Subset indicated: CD45RO+ cells pooled with CCR7-negative TemRA cells. CDR3 sequence (DNA): TGTGCCAGCAGCTTCACTGAAGCTTTCTTT. Translation: CASSFTEAFF.